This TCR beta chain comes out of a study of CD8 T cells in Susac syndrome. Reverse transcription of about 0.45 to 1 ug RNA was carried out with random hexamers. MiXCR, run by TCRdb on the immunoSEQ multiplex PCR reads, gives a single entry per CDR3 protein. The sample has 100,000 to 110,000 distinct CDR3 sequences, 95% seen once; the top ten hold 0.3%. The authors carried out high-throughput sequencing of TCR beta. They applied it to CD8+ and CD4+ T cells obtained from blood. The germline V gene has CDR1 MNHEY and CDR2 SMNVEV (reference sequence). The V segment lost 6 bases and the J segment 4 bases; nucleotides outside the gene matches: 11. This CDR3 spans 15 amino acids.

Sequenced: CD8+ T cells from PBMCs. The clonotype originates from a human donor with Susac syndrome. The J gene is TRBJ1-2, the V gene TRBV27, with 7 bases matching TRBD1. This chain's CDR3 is CASSSDREGVYGYTF. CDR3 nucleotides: TGTGCCAGCAGCTCCGACAGGGAAGGAGTCTATGGCTACACCTTC.